This passage covers 20 T cell receptor beta chains from one sample sequenced in a study of blood T cells in healthy people across ages. A second PCR, run for about 7 to 11 cycles, used a sample-barcoded 5' primer plus a J-beta primer mix. TCRdb re-called the 5' RACE reads with MiXCR, one entry per CDR3 protein. This sample has 550,000 to 600,000 distinct CDR3 sequences, with less than 60% found just once. Sequencing was performed on blood. These receptors were collected from a man at least 80 years old in good health.

The chain joins TRBV27 to TRBJ2-7; 10 bases are a match to TRBD1. The germline gives CDR1 MNHEY, CDR2 SMNVEV (reference sequence). The CDR3 sequence is 15 residues long. The V segment lost 6 bases and the J segment 5 bases; nucleotides outside the gene matches: 10. As DNA, the CDR3 is TGTGCCAGCAGAATAACCGGGACAGGGGCTCACGAGCAGTACTTC. Translated: CASRITGTGAHEQYF.

In its sample, this clonotype was seen a few times. The chain joins TRBV5-1 to TRBJ2-1, with TRBD2 matching 8 bases. Germline-derived CDR1 and CDR2 are SGHRS and YFSETQ. The J segment lost 8 bases and the V segment lost 0 bases, leaving 7 bases of the junction unmatched. This CDR3 contains 15 residues. As DNA, the CDR3 is TGCGCCAGCAGCTTGGCTCTAGCGGGTGGGGATGAGCAGTTCTTC. As protein: CASSLALAGGDEQFF.

In this sample, this clonotype turned up a few times. The rearrangement joins TRBV7-9 to TRBJ2-3; possible D gene TRBD1, 6 bases. This CDR3 has 15 amino acids. Trimming cost V 1 base and J 4 bases, with 12 bases left between them. Germline values: CDR1 SEHNR, CDR2 FQNEAQ (reference sequence). CDR3: CASSLVDSKADTQYF. CDR3 nucleotides: TGTGCCAGCAGCTTAGTGGACAGCAAAGCAGATACGCAGTATTTT.

The gene calls are TRBV14 and TRBJ2-5, with 8 nucleotides matching TRBD1. V lost 5 bases to trimming and J lost 11 bases; unmatched junction nucleotides: 13. CDR1 and CDR2 from the germline V gene are SGHDN and FVKESK. The CDR3 length is 14 residues. The CDR3 region is CASSLTGDGDEQYF. In DNA, the CDR3 is TGTGCCAGCAGCTTGACAGGGGATGGTGATGAGCAGTACTTC.

This chain joins TRBV7-3 and TRBJ2-3; no reliable D call. This CDR3 is 15 amino acids long. Trimming removed 1 base at V and 4 bases at J, with 12 bases between. Germline values: CDR1 SGHTA, CDR2 FQGTGA. This CDR3 is CASSLSGNNPDTQYF. As DNA, the CDR3 is TGTGCCAGCAGCTTAAGCGGCAACAACCCAGATACGCAGTATTTT.

The gene calls are TRBV20-1 and TRBJ2-7; possible D gene TRBD2, 5 bases. The DNA end is more similar to TRBJ2-5, so the J call may be wrong. The CDR3 has 13 residues. Germline CDR1 and CDR2: DFQATT and SNEGSKA (reference sequence). The CDR3 nucleotides are TGCAGTGGGAATAGACGGGCGGGAGAGACCCAGTACTTC. Its protein product is CSGNRRAGETQYF.

This clonotype was found many times. The chain carries TRBV5-1 and TRBJ2-3; perhaps TRBD1 as D (5 bases). Trimming shortened V by 4 bases and J by 5 bases, and 8 bases separated the two germline ends. This CDR3 spans 12 amino acids. Germline V gene data show CDR1 as SGHRS and CDR2 as YFSETQ. The CDR3 sequence: CASSPGIDTQYF. DNA of the CDR3: TGCGCCAGCAGCCCAGGGATAGATACGCAGTATTTT.

In its sample, this clonotype was seen a few times. J is TRBJ2-3 and V is TRBV4-3; D might be TRBD1 (5 bases). V lost 0 bases, J lost 2 bases, and 6 bases lay in between. Germline V gene lookup returns CDR1 LGHNA and CDR2 YSLEER. This CDR3 region has 14 residues. For the CDR3, the DNA is TGCGCCAGCAGCCAAGAACAGGCCACAGATACGCAGTATTTT. Protein product: CASSQEQATDTQYF.

The V call is TRBV7-8, the J call TRBJ2-4; D may be TRBD1 (6 bases). The end of the DNA is better explained by TRBJ2-7, so the J call may be wrong. Per germline, CDR1 SGHVS and CDR2 FQNEAQ. The CDR3 extends over 15 amino acids. The CDR3 spells CASSPRQAANYEQYF. The CDR3 DNA follows: TGTGCCAGCAGCCCCCGACAGGCGGCAAACTACGAGCAGTACTTC.

The V call is TRBV5-1, the J call TRBJ1-6; unclear D gene. CDR3 length: 15 amino acids. V lost 2 bases to trimming and J lost 5 bases, with 11 bases between them. Germline V CDR1 and CDR2: SGHRS, YFSETQ. The CDR3 loop reads CASSFSTRDNSPLHF. The CDR3 nucleotides read TGCGCCAGCAGCTTCTCGACGAGGGATAATTCACCCCTCCACTTT. The entire variable domain, with the rest obtained from reference TRBV5-1 and TRBJ1-6, is as follows: KAGVTQTPRYLIKTRGQQVTLSCSPISGHRSVSWYQQTPGQGLQFLFEYFSETQRNKGNFPGRFSGRQFSNSRSEMNVSTLELGDSALYLCASSFSTRDNSPLHFGNGTRLTVT.

The chain links TRBV7-2 to TRBJ1-6, with 10 bases identical to TRBD1. The V gene end was trimmed by 5 bases and the J gene end by 12 bases; junction bases not matched to a gene: 10. There are 15 residues in the CDR3. The germline V gene has CDR1 SGHTA and CDR2 FQGNSA. In nucleotides, the CDR3 is TGTGCCAGCAGCGCTTCCGGGACAGGGGCGGAACCCCTCCACTTT. Its protein product is CASSASGTGAEPLHF.

The chain is built from TRBV7-2 and TRBJ1-4; the D gene is possibly TRBD1 (5 bases). CDR1 SGHTA and CDR2 FQGNSA come from the germline V gene. V lost 3 bases and J 7 bases, leaving 18 bases between the germline ends. The CDR3 length is 16 residues. In nucleotides, the CDR3 is TGTGCCAGCAGCTTGGGCCAGGGAGCGGGGGGTGAAAAACTGTTTTTT. As protein: CASSLGQGAGGEKLFF.

The V call is TRBV30, the J call TRBJ2-7; D gene ambiguous. Trimming stripped 7 bases from V and 3 bases from J, with 16 bases between. CDR1 is GTSNPN and CDR2 is SVGIG in the germline V gene (reference sequence). The CDR3 is made up of 13 amino acids. The DNA of the CDR3 is TGTGCCTATAAACCCCGGGCCTACTACGAGCAGTACTTC. This encodes CAYKPRAYYEQYF.

This chain connects TRBV12-3 or TRBV12-4 to TRBJ2-3; no clear D gene. The CDR3 runs 15 residues. V was pared by 7 bases and J by 0 bases, with 14 bases between. CDR3 bases: TGTGCCAGCACCAAGGACGGGTCTAGCACAGATACGCAGTATTTT. It yields the protein CASTKDGSSTDTQYF.

The chain combines TRBV12-3 or TRBV12-4 with TRBJ1-2, with 8 bases matching TRBD1. Unmatched junction bases numbered 4, after V lost 4 bases and J lost 6 bases. CDR3 size: 13 residues. CDR3 sequence reads: CASSSTGAHGYTF. Written as DNA, the CDR3 is TGTGCCAGCAGTTCGACAGGGGCTCATGGCTACACCTTC.

V is TRBV7-9 and J is TRBJ1-2, with TRBD1 matching over 7 bases. J was trimmed by 8 bases and V by 2 bases; bases with no gene match: 11. The CDR3 spans 15 residues. Germline-derived CDR1 and CDR2 are SEHNR and FQNEAQ (reference sequence). The CDR3 loop reads CASSLTDGQVDGYTF. The DNA for the CDR3 is TGTGCCAGCAGCTTAACTGACGGACAGGTCGACGGCTACACCTTC.

About this clonotype itself: The germline gene is not matched at one end of the junction; a read error may be the cause. The rearrangement joins TRBV29-1 to TRBJ1-1; 8 nucleotides line up with TRBD1. Germline V gene sequence: CDR1 SQVTM, CDR2 ANQGSEA. The CDR3 is made up of 13 amino acids. CDR3 nucleotides: TGCAGCGTGGTACAGGGGGGGAACGCTGAAGCTTTCTTT. This translates into CSVVQGGNAEAFF.

This sequence joins TRBV29-1 and TRBJ1-2, with TRBD1 matching over 9 bases. V shed 5 bases, J shed 4 bases, and the junction held 5 bases outside the gene matches. The CDR3 loop spans 13 amino acids. Germline V gene lookup returns CDR1 SQVTM and CDR2 ANQGSEA. The CDR3 coding sequence is TGCAGCGTTAAAAAGGACAGGGGCTATGGCTACACCTTC. This encodes CSVKKDRGYGYTF.

This clonotype was found once. The CDR3 loop is CASSLDVQINITPGQPQHF. CDR3 nucleotide sequence: TGTGCCAGCAGCTTAGATGTACAGATTAATATAACCCCGGGTCAGCCCCAGCATTTT. The chain carries TRBV7-2 and TRBJ1-5, with unresolved D. Trimming removed 1 base from V and 6 bases from J, with 25 bases in between. The CDR3 length is 19 residues. CDR1 and CDR2 from the germline V gene are SGHTA and FQGNSA.

The chain has TRBV7-2 and TRBJ2-3; 8 bases line up with TRBD1. The CDR3 extends over 15 amino acids. V lost 5 bases, J lost 4 bases, and 8 bases stayed unmatched. Germline V gene lookup returns CDR1 SGHTA and CDR2 FQGNSA. The CDR3 spells CASSPWTGSPDTQYF. The CDR3 nucleotides are TGTGCCAGCAGCCCTTGGACAGGGTCCCCAGATACGCAGTATTTT.